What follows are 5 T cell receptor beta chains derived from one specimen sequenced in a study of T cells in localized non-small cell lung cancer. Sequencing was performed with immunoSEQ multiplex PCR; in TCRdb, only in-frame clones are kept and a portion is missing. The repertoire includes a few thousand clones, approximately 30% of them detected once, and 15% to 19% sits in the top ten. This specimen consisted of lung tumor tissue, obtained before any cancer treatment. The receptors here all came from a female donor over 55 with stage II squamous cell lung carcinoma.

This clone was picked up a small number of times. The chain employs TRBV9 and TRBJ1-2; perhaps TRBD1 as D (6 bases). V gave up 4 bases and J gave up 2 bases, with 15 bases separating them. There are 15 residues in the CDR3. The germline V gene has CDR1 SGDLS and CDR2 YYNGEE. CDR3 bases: TGTGCCAGCAGCCCAGAAGACAGGTGGAACTATGGCTACACCTTC. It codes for CASSPEDRWNYGYTF. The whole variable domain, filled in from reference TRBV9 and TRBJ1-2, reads DSGVTQTPKHLITATGQRVTLRCSPRSGDLSVYWYQQSLDQGLQFLIQYYNGEERAKGNILERFSAQQFPDLHSELNLSSLELGDSALYFCASSPEDRWNYGYTFGSGTRLTVV.

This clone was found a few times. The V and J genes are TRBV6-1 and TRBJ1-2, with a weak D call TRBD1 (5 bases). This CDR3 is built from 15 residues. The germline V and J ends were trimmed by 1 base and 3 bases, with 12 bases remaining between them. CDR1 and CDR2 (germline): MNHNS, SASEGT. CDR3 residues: CASSEELLGDYGYTF. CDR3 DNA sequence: TGTGCCAGCAGTGAAGAACTTCTGGGGGACTATGGCTACACCTTC.

As DNA, the CDR3 is TGTGCCACCAGTAAGGCCGGACAGACCTCGAACACCGGGGAGCTGTTTTTT. This sequence encodes CATSKAGQTSNTGELFF. This chain joins TRBV19 and TRBJ2-2, with D possibly matching TRBD1 (6 bases). This CDR3 region has 17 residues. Looked up from germline, CDR1 is LNHDA and CDR2 is SQIVND (reference sequence). V was clipped by 10 bases and J by 0 bases, with 21 bases between them. Using reference TRBV19 and TRBJ2-2 for the parts outside the CDR3, the full variable domain is DGGITQSPKYLFRKEGQNVTLSCEQNLNHDAMYWYRQDPGQGLRLIYYSQIVNDFQKGDIAEGYSVSREKKESFPLTVTSAQKNPTAFYLCATSKAGQTSNTGELFFGEGSRLTVL.

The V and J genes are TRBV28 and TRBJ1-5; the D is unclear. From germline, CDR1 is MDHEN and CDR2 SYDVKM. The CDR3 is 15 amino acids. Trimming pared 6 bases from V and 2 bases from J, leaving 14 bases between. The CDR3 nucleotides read TGTGCCAGCAGACCACCGACCTGGGGCAATCAGCCCCAGCATTTT. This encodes CASRPPTWGNQPQHF.

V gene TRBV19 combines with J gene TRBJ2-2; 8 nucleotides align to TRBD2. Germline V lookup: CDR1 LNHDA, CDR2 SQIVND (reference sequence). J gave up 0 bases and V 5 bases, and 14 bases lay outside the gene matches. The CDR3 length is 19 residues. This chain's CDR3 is CASSPRAASGGPNTGELFF. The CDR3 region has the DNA TGTGCCAGTAGTCCTCGGGCGGCCAGCGGGGGCCCGAACACCGGGGAGCTGTTTTTT.